What follows are 7 T cell receptor beta chains derived from one specimen sequenced in a study of cytomegalovirus exposure and HLA in healthy donors. Vbeta (60) and Jbeta (13) primers were used in the PCR. Measured with immunoSEQ multiplex PCR; TCRdb has only the in-frame clones, and not every one. The table records some 130,000 clones, around 86% of them present only once. Sequenced input: PBMCs. These receptors all stem from a young man in good health and CMV-seronegative.

This sequence joins TRBV28 and TRBJ2-3; D unclear. This CDR3 is built from 13 residues. With 3 bases removed from V and 1 base from J, the gap between germline ends came to 5 bases. Germline CDR1 MDHEN, CDR2 SYDVKM. DNA for the CDR3: TGTGCCAGCAGTTTGGCTCGCACAGATACGCAGTATTTT. Residues: CASSLARTDTQYF.

V usage is TRBV29-1 and J usage is TRBJ1-2; D not certain. V lost 6 bases, J lost 0 bases, and 5 bases lay in between. The CDR3 consists of 11 residues. Germline CDR1 and CDR2: SQVTM and ANQGSEA. CDR3 in amino acids: CSVGANYGYTF. CDR3 in DNA: TGCAGCGTAGGAGCTAACTATGGCTACACCTTC.

The chain carries TRBV15 and TRBJ1-5; 7 nucleotides match TRBD1. This CDR3 region has 13 residues. In germline, CDR1 is LNHNV, CDR2 YYDKDF (reference sequence). Trimming cost V 3 bases and J 9 bases; bases outside gene matches: 5. The CDR3 DNA sequence: TGTGCCACCAGCAGGTCCTACAGGGGGCCCCAGCATTTT. The encoded protein is CATSRSYRGPQHF.

The chain recombines TRBV20-1 with TRBJ2-5, with no clear D. The CDR3 is 11 amino acids. Trimming stripped 7 bases from V and 0 bases from J, with 6 bases between. The germline V gene has CDR1 DFQATT and CDR2 SNEGSKA (reference sequence). The CDR3 region has the DNA TGCAGTGTGAACTACCAAGAGACCCAGTACTTC. It encodes CSVNYQETQYF.

The rearrangement links TRBV18 to TRBJ2-2, with 8 positions matching TRBD1. The CDR3 covers 16 residues. Germline CDR1 and CDR2: KGHSH and LQKENI. V lost 1 base, J lost 7 bases, and 8 bases stayed unmatched. CDR3 sequence: CASSPLRGQSGGELFF. The CDR3 DNA is TGTGCCAGCTCACCACTCAGGGGGCAAAGTGGCGGGGAGCTGTTTTTT.

This chain links TRBV5-1 with TRBJ2-2; tentatively, D is TRBD2 (7 bases). V was pared by 6 bases and J by 0 bases, with 12 bases between. The V gene's germline CDR1 is SGHRS and CDR2 YFSETQ. This CDR3 comprises 15 residues. The CDR3 coding sequence is TGCGCCAGCACGGTCGGGGGGCCGAACACCGGGGAGCTGTTTTTT. Residues: CASTVGGPNTGELFF.

The V call is TRBV5-1, the J call TRBJ1-1, with D possibly being TRBD1 (5 bases). The V end lost 5 bases, the J end lost 0 bases, and 5 bases lay between the germline ends. The CDR3 has 12 residues. CDR1 is SGHRS, CDR2 YFSETQ, per germline. In DNA form, the CDR3 reads TGCGCCAGCAGAGGGGTGAACACTGAAGCTTTCTTT. This encodes CASRGVNTEAFF.